This record covers a single T cell receptor (beta chain). Its antigen is still unknown. Per germline, CDR1 LNHNV and CDR2 YYDKDF (reference sequence). The V gene lost 1 base and the J gene lost 0 bases, with 13 bases spanning the gap. CDR3 length: 16 residues. These data come from a study of cytomegalovirus exposure and HLA in healthy donors. This PCR relied on a set of 60 Vbeta primers and 13 Jbeta primers. The protocol was immunoSEQ multiplex PCR, while the TCRdb copy is restricted to in-frame clones and leaves out a portion. The sample includes 77,000 or so clones. General observations from the study: TCR beta V- and J-gene trimming was later associated with a missense DCLRE1C variant.

The receptor comes from a man aged 25 to 45 in good health and CMV-seronegative. The rearrangement uses TRBV15 and TRBJ2-7; D is ambiguous. The sample taken for sequencing was PBMCs. This CDR3 reads CATSRGSGYVSYEQYF. In DNA, the CDR3 is TGTGCCACCAGCAGAGGTTCAGGATACGTCTCCTACGAGCAGTACTTC.